The clone carrying this T cell receptor beta chain was picked up many times. Trimming removed 1 base from V and 1 base from J, with 14 bases in between. This CDR3 is 16 amino acids long. Germline loops: CDR1 LGHDT, CDR2 YNNKEL (reference sequence). The record originates from a study of T cells in Graves' hyperthyroidism and ophthalmopathy. TCR beta CDR3 regions were amplified from RNA. The study used the HTBI primer set for a first-round RT-PCR of the TCR CDR3. TCRdb re-called the multiplex PCR reads with MiXCR, one entry per CDR3 protein. This table holds some 650,000 distinct CDR3 sequences, 15% to 20% found once.

The chain links TRBV3-1 to TRBJ2-7, with D perhaps matching TRBD1 (5 bases). The sample taken for sequencing was blood. The TCR comes from a woman between 40 and 55 years old with Graves' ophthalmopathy. CDR3 sequence reads: CASSQGSGSSSYEQYF. In DNA, the CDR3 is TGTGCCAGCAGCCAAGGGTCAGGGTCGTCGTCCTACGAGCAGTACTTC.